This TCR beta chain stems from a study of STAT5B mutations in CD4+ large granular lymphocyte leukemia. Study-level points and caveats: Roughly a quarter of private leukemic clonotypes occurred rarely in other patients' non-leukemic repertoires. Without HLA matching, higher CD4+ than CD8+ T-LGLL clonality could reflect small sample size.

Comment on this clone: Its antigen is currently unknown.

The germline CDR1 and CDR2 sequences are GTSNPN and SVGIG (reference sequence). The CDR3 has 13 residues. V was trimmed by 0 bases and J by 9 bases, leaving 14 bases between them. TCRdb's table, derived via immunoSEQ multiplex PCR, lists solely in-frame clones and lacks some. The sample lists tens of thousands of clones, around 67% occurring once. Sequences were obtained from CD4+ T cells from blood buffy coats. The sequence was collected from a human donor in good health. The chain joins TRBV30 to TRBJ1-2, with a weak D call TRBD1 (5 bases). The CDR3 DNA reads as TGTGCCTGGAGTGTAGCAGGGTCTCGAAGCTACACCTTC. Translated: CAWSVAGSRSYTF.